This T cell receptor beta chain was found in a study of vaccination and CD4 T cells after COVID-19. Cultured CD4+ T cell DNA was sequenced using the Oncomine TCR Beta short-read assay. Researchers extracted genomic DNA from CD4+ T cells that had been cultured. TCRdb reprocessed the PCR reads via MiXCR and lists one record per CDR3 protein. The sample consists of about 6,000 distinct CDR3 sequences, approximately 80% of them appearing once. Treatment in this sample: approximately 9-day PBMC culture with coronavirus spike peptide pools or control peptides (ViraFEST assay). V shed 5 bases and J 8 bases; nucleotides not matched to a gene: 9. Germline assignment: CDR1 KGHDR and CDR2 SFDVKD. This CDR3 comprises 14 residues. On this clonotype itself: The antigen is not known.

J is TRBJ1-2 and V is TRBV24-1; TRBD1 matches at 8 bases. The sample taken for sequencing was CD4+ T cells from blood, cultured in vitro. This receptor was identified in a human donor who had recovered from COVID-19. The CDR3 spells CATSVSDRGSGYTF. For the CDR3, the DNA is TGTGCCACCAGTGTTAGCGACAGGGGCAGCGGCTACACCTTC.